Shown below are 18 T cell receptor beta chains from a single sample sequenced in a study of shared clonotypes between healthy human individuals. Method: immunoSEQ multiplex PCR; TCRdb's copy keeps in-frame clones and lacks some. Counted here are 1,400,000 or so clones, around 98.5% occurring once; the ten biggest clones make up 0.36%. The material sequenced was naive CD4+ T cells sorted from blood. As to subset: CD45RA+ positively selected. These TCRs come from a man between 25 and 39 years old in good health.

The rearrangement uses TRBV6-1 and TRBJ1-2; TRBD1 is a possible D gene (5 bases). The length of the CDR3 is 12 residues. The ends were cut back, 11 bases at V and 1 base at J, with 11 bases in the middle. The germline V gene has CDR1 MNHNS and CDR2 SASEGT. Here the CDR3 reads CALRGFNYGYTF. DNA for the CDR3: TGTGCCCTGAGGGGATTTAACTATGGCTACACCTTC.

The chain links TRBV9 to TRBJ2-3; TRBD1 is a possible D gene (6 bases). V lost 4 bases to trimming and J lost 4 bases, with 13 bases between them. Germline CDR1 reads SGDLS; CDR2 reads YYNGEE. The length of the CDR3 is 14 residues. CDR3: CASSPLDRSDTQYF. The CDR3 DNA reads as TGTGCCAGCAGCCCACTAGACAGGTCAGATACGCAGTATTTT.

The CDR3 is CASSLRGGYGYTF. In nucleotides, the CDR3 is TGTGCCAGCAGCTTGCGGGGCGGCTATGGCTACACCTTC. The chain has TRBV5-8 and TRBJ1-2, with a possible D match to TRBD1 (5 bases). The CDR3 runs 13 residues. Trimming took 1 base from V and 4 from J, leaving 8 bases between them. CDR1 is SGHTS, CDR2 YDEGEE, per germline. Full variable domain (missing parts from reference TRBV5-8 and TRBJ1-2): EAGVTQSPTHLIKTRGQQATLRCSPISGHTSVYWYQQALGLGLQFLLWYDEGEERNRGNFPPRFSGRQFPNYSSELNVNALELEDSALYLCASSLRGGYGYTFGSGTRLTVV.

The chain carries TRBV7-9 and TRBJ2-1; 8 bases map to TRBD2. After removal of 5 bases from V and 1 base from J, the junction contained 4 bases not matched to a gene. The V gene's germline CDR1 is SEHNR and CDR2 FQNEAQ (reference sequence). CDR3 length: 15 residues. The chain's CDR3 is CASSTGTRSYNEQFF. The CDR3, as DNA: TGTGCCAGCAGCACCGGGACTAGATCCTACAATGAGCAGTTCTTC.

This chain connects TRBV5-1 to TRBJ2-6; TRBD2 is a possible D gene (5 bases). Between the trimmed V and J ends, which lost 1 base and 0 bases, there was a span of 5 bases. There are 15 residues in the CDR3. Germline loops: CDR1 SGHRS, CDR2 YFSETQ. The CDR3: CASSLRDSGANVLTF. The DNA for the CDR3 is TGCGCCAGCAGCTTGCGGGACTCTGGGGCCAACGTCCTGACTTTC.

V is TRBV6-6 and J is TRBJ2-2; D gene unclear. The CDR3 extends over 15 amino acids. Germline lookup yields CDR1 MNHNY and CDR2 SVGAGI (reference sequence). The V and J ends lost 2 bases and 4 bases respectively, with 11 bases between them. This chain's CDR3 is CASSYGRASTGELFF. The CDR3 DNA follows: TGTGCCAGCAGTTACGGCCGGGCGAGCACCGGGGAGCTGTTTTTT.

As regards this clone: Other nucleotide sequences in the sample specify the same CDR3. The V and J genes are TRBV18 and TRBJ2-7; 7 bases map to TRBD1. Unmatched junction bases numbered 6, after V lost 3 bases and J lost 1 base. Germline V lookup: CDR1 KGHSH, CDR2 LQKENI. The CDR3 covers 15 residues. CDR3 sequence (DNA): TGTGCCAGCTCACCTTTGACAGGGTCGTCCTACGAGCAGTACTTC. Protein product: CASSPLTGSSYEQYF.

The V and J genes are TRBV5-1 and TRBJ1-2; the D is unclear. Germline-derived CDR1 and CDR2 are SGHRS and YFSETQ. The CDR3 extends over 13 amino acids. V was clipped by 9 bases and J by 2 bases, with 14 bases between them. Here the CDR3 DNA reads TGCGCCAACCTTTCGGGCAGAAACTATGGCTACACCTTC. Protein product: CANLSGRNYGYTF. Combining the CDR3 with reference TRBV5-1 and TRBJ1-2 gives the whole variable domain KAGVTQTPRYLIKTRGQQVTLSCSPISGHRSVSWYQQTPGQGLQFLFEYFSETQRNKGNFPGRFSGRQFSNSRSEMNVSTLELGDSALYLCANLSGRNYGYTFGSGTRLTVV.

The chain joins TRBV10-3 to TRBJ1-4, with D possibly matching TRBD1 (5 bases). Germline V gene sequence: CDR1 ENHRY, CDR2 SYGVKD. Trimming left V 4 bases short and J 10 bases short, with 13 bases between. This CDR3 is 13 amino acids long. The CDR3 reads CAISGDPMRKLFF. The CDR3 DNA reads TGTGCCATCAGTGGGGACCCAATGAGAAAACTGTTTTTT.

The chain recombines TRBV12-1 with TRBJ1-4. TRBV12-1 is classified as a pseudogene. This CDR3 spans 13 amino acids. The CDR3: CASSPSSNEKLFF. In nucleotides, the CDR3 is TGTGCCAGCAGCCCGAGTTCAAATGAAAAACTGTTTTTT.

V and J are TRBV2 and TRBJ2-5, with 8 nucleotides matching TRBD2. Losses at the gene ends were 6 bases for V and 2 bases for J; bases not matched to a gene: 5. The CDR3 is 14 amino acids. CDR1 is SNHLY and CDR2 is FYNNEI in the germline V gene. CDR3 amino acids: CASRLGLGQETQYF. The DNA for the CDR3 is TGTGCCAGCAGGTTGGGACTAGGTCAAGAGACCCAGTACTTC. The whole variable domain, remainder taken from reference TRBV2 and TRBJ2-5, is EPEVTQTPSHQVTQMGQEVILRCVPISNHLYFYWYRQILGQKVEFLVSFYNNEISEKSEIFDDQFSVERPDGSNFTLKIRSTKLEDSAMYFCASRLGLGQETQYFGPGTRLLVL.

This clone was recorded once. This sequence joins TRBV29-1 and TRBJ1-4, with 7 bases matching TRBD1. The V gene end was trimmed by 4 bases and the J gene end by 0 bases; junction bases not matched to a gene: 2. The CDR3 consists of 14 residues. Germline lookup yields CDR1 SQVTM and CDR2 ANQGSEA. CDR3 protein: CSVAGQTTNEKLFF. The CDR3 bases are TGCAGCGTTGCGGGACAGACAACTAATGAAAAACTGTTTTTT.

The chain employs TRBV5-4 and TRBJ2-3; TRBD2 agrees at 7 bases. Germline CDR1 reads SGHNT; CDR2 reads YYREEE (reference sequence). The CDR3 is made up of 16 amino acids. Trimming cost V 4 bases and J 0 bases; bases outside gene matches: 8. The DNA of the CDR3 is TGTGCCAGCAGCGAGGTGGCGGGGGTTAGCACAGATACGCAGTATTTT. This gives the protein CASSEVAGVSTDTQYF.

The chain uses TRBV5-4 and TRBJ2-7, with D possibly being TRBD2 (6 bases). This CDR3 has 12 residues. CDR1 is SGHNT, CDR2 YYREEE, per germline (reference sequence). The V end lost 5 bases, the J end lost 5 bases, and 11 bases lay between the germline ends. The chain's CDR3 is CASRRDFNEQYF. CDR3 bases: TGTGCCAGCAGGAGGGACTTCAACGAGCAGTACTTC.

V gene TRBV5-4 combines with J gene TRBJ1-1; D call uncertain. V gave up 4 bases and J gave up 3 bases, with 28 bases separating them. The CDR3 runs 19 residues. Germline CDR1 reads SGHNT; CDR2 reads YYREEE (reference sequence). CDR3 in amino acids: CASSTSRPGTIFSDTEAFF. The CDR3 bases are TGTGCCAGCAGCACATCCAGGCCGGGAACCATATTTTCGGACACTGAAGCTTTCTTT.

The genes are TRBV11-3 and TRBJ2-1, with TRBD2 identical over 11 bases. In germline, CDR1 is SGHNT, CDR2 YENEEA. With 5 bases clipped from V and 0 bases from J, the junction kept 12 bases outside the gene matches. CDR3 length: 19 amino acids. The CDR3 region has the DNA TGTGCCAGCAGCGCTCCCCTAGGGACTAGCGGCAACTCCTACAATGAGCAGTTCTTC. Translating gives CASSAPLGTSGNSYNEQFF.

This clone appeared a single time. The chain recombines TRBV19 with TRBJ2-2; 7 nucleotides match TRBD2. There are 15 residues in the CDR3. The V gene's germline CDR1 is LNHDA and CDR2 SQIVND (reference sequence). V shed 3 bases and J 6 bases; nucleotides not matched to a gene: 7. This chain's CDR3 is CASSIGRAIAGELFF. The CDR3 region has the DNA TGTGCCAGTAGTATTGGGAGGGCCATCGCCGGGGAGCTGTTTTTT.

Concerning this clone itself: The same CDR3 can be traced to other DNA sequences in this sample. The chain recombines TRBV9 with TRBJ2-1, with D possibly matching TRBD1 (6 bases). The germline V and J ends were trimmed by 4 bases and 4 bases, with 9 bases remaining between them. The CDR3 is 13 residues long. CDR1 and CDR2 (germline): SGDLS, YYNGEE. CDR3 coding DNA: TGTGCCAGCAGCCTCGGACAGTACAATGAGCAGTTCTTC. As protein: CASSLGQYNEQFF.